This T cell receptor (beta chain) comes out of a study of blood T cell repertoires in COVID-19. Study-wide background: Sample material is recorded as cDNA or gDNA derived from T cells, B-cell-depleted T cells, or PBMCs.

Authors' data handling: Estimation of nucleated cell counts relied on the amplification of reference gene primers. The method was immunoSEQ multiplex PCR; TCRdb's version includes in-frame clones alone and lacks a portion of them. V, J and clone size reflect that table, while D and trimming were determined from the DNA. The table has around 63,000 clones, around 87% seen once; the top ten hold around 6.3%. CDR1 is LNHDA, CDR2 SQIVND, per germline (reference sequence). This CDR3 has 16 residues. The junction had 10 bases not matched to a gene; V was cut back by 6 bases and J by 0 bases. The source material was peripheral blood. This chain joins TRBV19 and TRBJ1-2; the match to TRBD1 covers 7 bases. This TCR was sampled from a man aged 60-69 years with acute or convalescent COVID-19. For the CDR3, the DNA is TGTGCCAGTAGGCGGACTGAAGGGACAGCTAACTATGGCTACACCTTC. It translates to CASRRTEGTANYGYTF.